This T cell receptor (beta chain) emerged from a study of T cells expressing NK-cell markers. With respect to this clonotype: The antigen remains unidentified.

Study-wide findings and caveats: Of the CD8+ T cell pool in roughly six donors, about 1.0-8% was accounted for by dominant NKG2C+ clonotypes. Several donors' CD3+CD56-NKG2C+ cells were dominated by the same clonotypes. No clear determination of HCMV specificity was made for expanded NKG2C+ T cell clones.

CDR3 length: 14 residues. UMIs accompanied the 5'RACE template switching by which TCR beta cDNA was made. Using the 5' RACE reads, TCRdb records one entry per CDR3 protein without DNA. The repertoire shows a few hundred thousand distinct CDR3 sequences; the top ten hold roughly 5.5%. V is TRBV12-3 or TRBV12-4 and J is TRBJ2-3. The specimen sequenced was blood T cells: a sorted CD56 or NKG2C T cell subset, CD4+ or CD8+ T cells, or bulk PBMC T cells (not recorded which). This receptor was taken from a man aged 18-70 years in good health. The CDR3 here is CASSLVFSPDTQYF.